This T cell receptor (beta chain) was identified during a study of quantifying T cell responses using KT2 cells. Across the study: Reverse transcription used primers in the TCR alpha and beta constant regions. General study findings and limits: KT2 sequences were detected down to about one KT2 cell per 100,000 PBMC.

Germline CDR1 reads KGHSH; CDR2 reads LQKENI. Trimming cost V 4 bases and J 6 bases, with 7 bases left between them. The CDR3 totals 12 residues. This clonotype has a handful of counts. Its specificity is not known. KT2, a clone with a known TCR, was spiked into unfractionated PBMC. KT2 cells were mixed with fixed PBMC numbers at varying ratios. An oligo carrying a UMI was ligated to the cDNA 3' end. The first PCR ran roughly 4 cycles with an equimolar RC1.1 and RC1.2 beta primer mix. TCRdb itself ran the UMI-ligation and nested PCR reads through MiXCR, one entry per CDR3 protein. This table holds 45,000 to 65,000 distinct CDR3 sequences, 12% found once.

The specimen sequenced was PBMCs spiked with cells of the T cell clone KT2. This receptor was taken from a human donor. The V and J genes are TRBV18 and TRBJ1-5, with a possible D match to TRBD1 (5 bases). CDR3 residues: CASSRGGQPQHF. CDR3 nucleotide sequence: TGTGCCAGCTCACGGGGGGGTCAGCCCCAGCATTTT.